The 13 T cell receptor beta chains presented below share a single source sample, sequenced in a study of cytomegalovirus exposure and HLA in healthy donors. Primers: 60 Vbeta forward and 13 Jbeta reverse. The method was immunoSEQ multiplex PCR; TCRdb's version includes in-frame clones alone and lacks a portion of them. The sample records 150,000 to 200,000 clones, around 84% being singletons. The sample consisted of PBMCs. Every receptor here comes from a male donor in good health and CMV-seropositive.

The chain carries TRBV30 and TRBJ1-3; D unclear. This CDR3 has 13 residues. Trimming stripped 2 bases from V and 1 base from J, with 6 bases between. Germline V lookup: CDR1 GTSNPN, CDR2 SVGIG (reference sequence). CDR3 nucleotide sequence: TGTGCCTGGAGTTTCAGTTCTGGAAACACCATATATTTT. Amino acids: CAWSFSSGNTIYF.

The chain carries TRBV30 and TRBJ1-2; possible D gene TRBD1, 5 bases. The CDR3 extends over 14 amino acids. V was trimmed by 5 bases and J by 4 bases, leaving 17 bases between them. Germline V CDR1 and CDR2: GTSNPN, SVGIG (reference sequence). The CDR3 protein is CAWASGSQGYGYTF. The CDR3 region has the DNA TGTGCCTGGGCGTCCGGGTCTCAGGGCTATGGCTACACCTTC.

J is TRBJ1-5 and V is TRBV5-1; TRBD1 might be the D (6 bases). Germline V gives CDR1 SGHRS, CDR2 YFSETQ. The CDR3 contains 13 residues. V lost 4 bases and J lost 9, with 14 bases in between. CDR3 amino acids: CASSPRGGTPQHF. In nucleotides, the CDR3 is TGCGCCAGCAGCCCCCGAGGGGGAACGCCCCAGCATTTT.

The chain carries TRBV9 and TRBJ2-1; no reliable D call. Germline CDR1 and CDR2: SGDLS and YYNGEE. The V end lost 3 bases, the J end lost 7 bases, and 8 bases lay between the germline ends. CDR3 length: 12 residues. In DNA form, the CDR3 reads TGTGCCAGCAGCGCCGTTGAGAATGAGCAGTTCTTC. Translation: CASSAVENEQFF.

This clone was counted a single time. One junction end disagrees with the germline gene, perhaps due to a read error. The rearrangement links TRBV30 to TRBJ2-6; maybe TRBD1 (5 bases). The CDR3 is 16 residues long. The V gene's germline CDR1 is GTSNPN and CDR2 SVGIG (reference sequence). The CDR3 DNA sequence: TGTGCCTGGAGTAGGGCGTCTACTTCTGGGGCCAACGGCCTGACTTTC. Residues: CAWSRASTSGANGLTF.

The V gene is TRBV7-9, the J gene TRBJ1-1; TRBD1 might be the D (5 bases). Germline V gene data show CDR1 as SEHNR and CDR2 as FQNEAQ (reference sequence). V was trimmed by 5 bases and J by 4 bases, leaving 17 bases between them. This CDR3 region has 15 residues. The CDR3 coding sequence is TGTGCCAGCAGCCAACCTTTTGGGGGAGGCACTGAAGCTTTCTTT. Its protein is CASSQPFGGGTEAFF.

The chain uses TRBV2 and TRBJ1-5, with D tentatively TRBD1 (5 bases). This CDR3 region has 16 residues. Germline V lookup: CDR1 SNHLY, CDR2 FYNNEI. V was shortened by 7 bases and J by 0 bases, with 16 bases between the two germline ends. The CDR3 here is CASTEQGPGSNQPQHF. In nucleotides, the CDR3 is TGTGCCAGCACCGAGCAGGGTCCGGGTAGCAATCAGCCCCAGCATTTT.

The chain couples TRBV5-6 to TRBJ1-2; 8 bases match TRBD1. CDR1 SGHDT and CDR2 YYEEEE come from the germline V gene. The CDR3 length is 14 residues. The V gene end was trimmed by 0 bases and the J gene end by 3 bases; junction bases not matched to a gene: 1. The CDR3 is CASSLGGQDYGYTF. DNA for the CDR3: TGTGCCAGCAGCTTGGGGGGACAGGACTATGGCTACACCTTC.

The chain couples TRBV5-6 to TRBJ1-2, with D possibly being TRBD1 (5 bases). The germline V gene has CDR1 SGHDT and CDR2 YYEEEE. Deletions cut 0 bases from V and 8 bases from J, with 14 bases between. This CDR3 spans 14 amino acids. CDR3 nucleotide sequence: TGTGCCAGCAGCTTGGGACGCGGGGCAAGGGGCTACACCTTC. Protein sequence: CASSLGRGARGYTF.

V is TRBV18 and J is TRBJ2-7; 8 bases map to TRBD1. The CDR3 extends over 14 amino acids. The V gene end was trimmed by 2 bases and the J gene end by 6 bases; junction bases not matched to a gene: 6. The germline V gene encodes CDR1 KGHSH and CDR2 LQKENI. CDR3 protein: CASSPKTGVSEQYF. CDR3 nucleotides: TGTGCCAGCTCACCAAAGACAGGGGTTAGCGAGCAGTACTTC.

Notes on this clone: A read error may account for a junction end that differs from germline. Here the CDR3 reads CASSIAGSSYNEQFF. The CDR3 nucleotides read TGTGCCAGCAGCATAGCGGGGAGCTCCTACAATGAGCAGTTCTTC. The gene calls are TRBV7-2 and TRBJ2-1, with TRBD2 identical over 8 bases. The CDR3 length is 15 residues. Per germline, CDR1 SGHTA and CDR2 FQGNSA.

The chain carries TRBV28 and TRBJ1-2, with D perhaps TRBD1 (6 bases). This CDR3 region has 14 residues. From germline, CDR1 is MDHEN and CDR2 SYDVKM. V gave up 7 bases and J gave up 3 bases, with 15 bases separating them. The CDR3 here is CASNLPQGYYGYTF. The CDR3 coding sequence is TGTGCCAGCAACCTACCCCAGGGGTACTATGGCTACACCTTC.

The V call is TRBV11-3, the J call TRBJ2-7, with 7 bases that match TRBD2. Germline V gene sequence: CDR1 SGHNT, CDR2 YENEEA. The CDR3 has 14 residues. V lost 5 bases to trimming and J lost 2 bases; unmatched junction nucleotides: 6. Written as DNA, the CDR3 is TGTGCCAGCAGCCACAGCGGGGCTCCCTACGAGCAGTACTTC. Translating it yields CASSHSGAPYEQYF.